The rows below give T cell receptor beta chains drawn from one sample of a study of neurological immune-mediated disorders. Via MiXCR, TCRdb re-called the 5' RACE reads, giving one row per CDR3 protein. This repertoire shows approximately 30,000 distinct CDR3 sequences, approximately 21% found once; its top ten account for 15% to 20%. Sample: PBMCs. Receptors originate from a woman between 55 and 75 years old in good health. Each CDR3 is given with its conserved first and last residue. Fields, in order: J gene, clone size, D gene, V gene, CDR3 DNA, CDR3 protein. D genes are given only for firm matches. Rows give clone size only sometimes, using once, few, many, or a class for an expanded clone.

J: TRBJ2-4
size: few
D: -
V: TRBV7-2
DNA: TGTGCCAGCAGCCCGGGACCTGCGGAAAACATTCAGTACTTC
CDR3: CASSPGPAENIQYF

J: TRBJ2-6
size: many
D: -
V: TRBV4-2
DNA: TGTGCCAGCAGCCAAGACTTCGGCAGCTCTTTCTCTGGGGCCAACGTCCTGACTTTC
CDR3: CASSQDFGSSFSGANVLTF

J: TRBJ2-3
size: many
D: TRBD2
V: TRBV20-1
DNA: TGCAGTGCTAGAGAATCCAGCGGGAGGGGCGCTACGCAGTATTTT
CDR3: CSARESSGRGATQYF

J: TRBJ2-2
size: many
D: -
V: TRBV10-3
DNA: TGTGCCATCAGTGAGTCGTTGGGACGGGCGAACACCGGGGAGCTGTTTTTT
CDR3: CAISESLGRANTGELFF

J: TRBJ2-2
size: few
D: TRBD1
V: TRBV5-1
DNA: TGCGCCAGCAGGTCCGGGACAGGGAGCACCGGGGAGCTGTTTTTT
CDR3: CASRSGTGSTGELFF

J: TRBJ1-1
size: -
D: -
V: TRBV28
DNA: TGTGCCAGCAGTTTTGCGGGGGGCACTGAAGCTTTCTTT
CDR3: CASSFAGGTEAFF

J: TRBJ2-7
size: once
D: TRBD2
V: TRBV29-1
DNA: TGCAGCGCCAAGGGCGGGAGCTACGAGCAGTACTTC
CDR3: CSAKGGSYEQYF

J: TRBJ2-7
size: many
D: TRBD2
V: TRBV4-2
DNA: TGTGCCAGCAGCCAAGATAGTGGCGGGAGGCTCGGGTACGAGCAGTACTTC
CDR3: CASSQDSGGRLGYEQYF

J: TRBJ1-5
size: -
D: -
V: TRBV5-1
DNA: TGCGCCAGCAGCCCGAACGCTTGGGAACAGGGCAATCAGCCCCAGCATTTT
CDR3: CASSPNAWEQGNQPQHF

J: TRBJ2-7
size: -
D: TRBD2
V: TRBV5-1
DNA: TGCGCCAGCAGCTTGGCCATCGGGACTAGCTACGAGCAGTACTTC
CDR3: CASSLAIGTSYEQYF

J: TRBJ2-3
size: many
D: -
V: TRBV4-3
DNA: TGCGCCAGCAGCCAAGTGTCCGCAGGTAGCACAGATACGCAGTATTTT
CDR3: CASSQVSAGSTDTQYF

J: TRBJ2-5
size: many
D: -
V: TRBV5-1
DNA: TGCGCCAGCAGCCCCTCCCGGCAGGGCGGAGAGACCCAGTACTTC
CDR3: CASSPSRQGGETQYF

J: TRBJ2-3
size: medium-sized
D: TRBD2
V: TRBV5-1
DNA: TGCGCCAGCGGACTAGCGGACAGCACAGATACGCAGTATTTT
CDR3: CASGLADSTDTQYF

J: TRBJ1-5
size: -
D: -
V: TRBV12-3/TRBV12-4
DNA: TGTGCCAGCAGTTTTTTGGGGAGTCAGCCCCAGCATTTT
CDR3: CASSFLGSQPQHF

J: TRBJ1-6
size: many
D: -
V: TRBV7-9
DNA: TGTGCCAGCAGCCCCCCGTTCGGATCACCCCTCCACTTT
CDR3: CASSPPFGSPLHF

J: TRBJ2-2
size: many
D: -
V: TRBV27
DNA: TGTGCGGCGGGACGACAGACGAACACCGGGGAGCTGTTTTTT
CDR3: CAAGRQTNTGELFF

J: TRBJ2-3
size: -
D: -
V: TRBV7-2
DNA: TGTGCCAGCAGCTTAGGACGGACCACAGATACGCAGTATTTT
CDR3: CASSLGRTTDTQYF

J: TRBJ2-1
size: many
D: TRBD1
V: TRBV3-1
DNA: TGTGCCAGCAGCCAAGAGACAGGGGGATACAATGAGCAGTTCTTC
CDR3: CASSQETGGYNEQFF